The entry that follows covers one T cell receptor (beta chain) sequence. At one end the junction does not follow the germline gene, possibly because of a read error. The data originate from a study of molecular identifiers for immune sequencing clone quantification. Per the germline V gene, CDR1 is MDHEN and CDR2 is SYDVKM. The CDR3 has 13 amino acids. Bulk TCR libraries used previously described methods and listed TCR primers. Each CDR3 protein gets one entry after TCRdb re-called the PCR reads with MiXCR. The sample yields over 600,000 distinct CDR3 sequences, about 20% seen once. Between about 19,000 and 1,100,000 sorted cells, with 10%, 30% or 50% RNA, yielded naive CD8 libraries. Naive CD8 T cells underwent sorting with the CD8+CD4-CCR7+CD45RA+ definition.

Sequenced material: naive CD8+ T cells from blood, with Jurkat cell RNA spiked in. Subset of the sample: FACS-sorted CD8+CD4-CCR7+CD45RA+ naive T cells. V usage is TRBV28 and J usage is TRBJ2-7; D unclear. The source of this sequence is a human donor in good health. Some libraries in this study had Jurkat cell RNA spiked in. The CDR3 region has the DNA TGTGCCATCAGTTTCTCCCTCTACTACGAGCAGTACTTC. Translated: CAISFSLYYEQYF.